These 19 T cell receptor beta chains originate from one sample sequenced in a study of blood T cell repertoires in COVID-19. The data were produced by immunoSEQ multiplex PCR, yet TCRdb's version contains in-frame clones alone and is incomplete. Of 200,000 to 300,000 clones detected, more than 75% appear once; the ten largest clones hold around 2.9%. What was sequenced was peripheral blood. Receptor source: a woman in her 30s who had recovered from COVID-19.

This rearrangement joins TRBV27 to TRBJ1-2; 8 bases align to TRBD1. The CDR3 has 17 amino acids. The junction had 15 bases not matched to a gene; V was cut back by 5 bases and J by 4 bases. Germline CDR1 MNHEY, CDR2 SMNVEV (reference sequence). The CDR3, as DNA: TGTGCCAGCAGTCCTCAGGCCAGGGGGCGGTACGGCTATGGCTACACCTTC. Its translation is CASSPQARGRYGYGYTF.

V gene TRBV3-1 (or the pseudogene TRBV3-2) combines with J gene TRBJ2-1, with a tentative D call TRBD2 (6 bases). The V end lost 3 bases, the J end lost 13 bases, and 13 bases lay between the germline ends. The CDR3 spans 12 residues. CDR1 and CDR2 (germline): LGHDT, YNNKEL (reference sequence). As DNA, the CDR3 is TGTGCCAGCAGCCAGGGGCGGGGCAGTCAGTTCTTC. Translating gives CASSQGRGSQFF.

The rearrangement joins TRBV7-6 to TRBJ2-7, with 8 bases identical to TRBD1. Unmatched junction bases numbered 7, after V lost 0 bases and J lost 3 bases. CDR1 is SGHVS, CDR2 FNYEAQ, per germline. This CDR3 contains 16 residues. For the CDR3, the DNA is TGTGCCAGCAGCTTAGCGGCGGGACAGGTCTACTACGAGCAGTACTTC. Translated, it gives CASSLAAGQVYYEQYF.

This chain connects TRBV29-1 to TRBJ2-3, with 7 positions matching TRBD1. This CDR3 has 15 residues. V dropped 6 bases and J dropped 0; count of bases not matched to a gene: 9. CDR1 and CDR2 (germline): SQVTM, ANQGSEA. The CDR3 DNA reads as TGCAGCGTGGCTGGGACAGCCTCTAGCACAGATACGCAGTATTTT. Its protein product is CSVAGTASSTDTQYF.

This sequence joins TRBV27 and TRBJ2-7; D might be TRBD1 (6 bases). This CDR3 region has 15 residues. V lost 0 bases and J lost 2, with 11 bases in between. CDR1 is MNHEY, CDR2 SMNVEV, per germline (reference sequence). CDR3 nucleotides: TGTGCCAGCAGTTTATCGGTCAGGGGTGCCTACGAGCAGTACTTC. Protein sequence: CASSLSVRGAYEQYF.

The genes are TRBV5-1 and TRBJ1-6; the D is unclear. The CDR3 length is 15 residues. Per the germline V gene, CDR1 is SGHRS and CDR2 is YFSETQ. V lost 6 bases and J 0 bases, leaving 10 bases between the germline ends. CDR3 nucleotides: TGCGCCAGCAACTACGGCAGCTCCTATAATTCACCCCTCCACTTT. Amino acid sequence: CASNYGSSYNSPLHF.

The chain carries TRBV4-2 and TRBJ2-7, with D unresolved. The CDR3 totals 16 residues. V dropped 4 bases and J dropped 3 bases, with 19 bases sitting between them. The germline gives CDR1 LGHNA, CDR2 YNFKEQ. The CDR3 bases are TGTGCCAGCAGCCCACGATGGCCTTCCGCTGGCTACGAGCAGTACTTC. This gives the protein CASSPRWPSAGYEQYF.

The CDR3 DNA sequence: TGTGCCAGCAGTTACTCCCCCCTGGACCCCGCGGGGAAGGGCAACGCTGAAGCTTTCTTT. Its protein product is CASSYSPLDPAGKGNAEAFF. The chain uses TRBV6-2 or TRBV6-3 and TRBJ1-1; D uncertain. The germline V and J ends were trimmed by 0 bases and 6 bases, with 29 bases remaining between them. The germline V gene encodes CDR1 MNHEY and CDR2 SVGEGT. The CDR3 consists of 20 residues.

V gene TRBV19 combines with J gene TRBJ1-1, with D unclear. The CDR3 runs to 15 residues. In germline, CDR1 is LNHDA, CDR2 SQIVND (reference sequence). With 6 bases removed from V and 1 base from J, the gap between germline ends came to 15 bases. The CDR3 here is CASRTLGLSNTEAFF. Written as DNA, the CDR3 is TGTGCCAGTAGGACCTTAGGACTGTCGAACACTGAAGCTTTCTTT.

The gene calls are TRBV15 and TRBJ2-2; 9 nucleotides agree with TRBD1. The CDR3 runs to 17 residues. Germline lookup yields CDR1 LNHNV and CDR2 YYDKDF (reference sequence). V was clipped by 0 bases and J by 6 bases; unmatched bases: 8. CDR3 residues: CATSRDLGDRVPGELFF. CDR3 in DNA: TGTGCCACCAGCAGAGATTTGGGGGACAGGGTACCCGGGGAGCTGTTTTTT.

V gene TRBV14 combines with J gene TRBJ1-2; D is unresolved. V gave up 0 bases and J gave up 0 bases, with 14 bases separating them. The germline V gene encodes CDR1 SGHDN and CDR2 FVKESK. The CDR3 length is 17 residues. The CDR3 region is CASSQDSLSYANYGYTF. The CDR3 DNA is TGTGCCAGCAGCCAAGATTCTCTGAGTTATGCTAACTATGGCTACACCTTC. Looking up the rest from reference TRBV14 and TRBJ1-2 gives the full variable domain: EAGVTQFPSHSVIEKGQTVTLRCDPISGHDNLYWYRRVMGKEIKFLLHFVKESKQDESGMPNNRFLAERTGGTYSTLKVQPAELEDSGVYFCASSQDSLSYANYGYTFGSGTRLTVV.

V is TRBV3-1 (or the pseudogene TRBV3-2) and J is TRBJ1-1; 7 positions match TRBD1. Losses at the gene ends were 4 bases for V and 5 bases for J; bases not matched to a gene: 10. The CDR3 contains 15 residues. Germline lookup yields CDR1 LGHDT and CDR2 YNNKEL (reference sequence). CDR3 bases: TGTGCCAGCAGCCTAGAGACAGGGAGTTTGACTGAAGCTTTCTTT. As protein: CASSLETGSLTEAFF.

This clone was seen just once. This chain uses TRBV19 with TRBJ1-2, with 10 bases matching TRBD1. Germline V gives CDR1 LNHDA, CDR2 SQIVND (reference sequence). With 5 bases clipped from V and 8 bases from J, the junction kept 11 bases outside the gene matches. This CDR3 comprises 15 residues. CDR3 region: CASSPPDRGAGGYTF. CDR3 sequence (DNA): TGTGCCAGTAGTCCCCCGGACAGGGGGGCGGGGGGCTACACCTTC.

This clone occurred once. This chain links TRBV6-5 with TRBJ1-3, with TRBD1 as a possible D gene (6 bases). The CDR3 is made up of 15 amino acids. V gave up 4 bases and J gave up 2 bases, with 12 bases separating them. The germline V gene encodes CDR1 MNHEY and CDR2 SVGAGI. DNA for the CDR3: TGTGCCAGCAGTTCCACACAGGGTACTGGAAACACCATATATTTT. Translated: CASSSTQGTGNTIYF.

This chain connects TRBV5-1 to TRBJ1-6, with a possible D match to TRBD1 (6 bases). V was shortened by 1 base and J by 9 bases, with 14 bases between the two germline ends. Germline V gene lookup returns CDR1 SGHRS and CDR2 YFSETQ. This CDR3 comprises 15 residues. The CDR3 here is CASSLSVGGGSPLHF. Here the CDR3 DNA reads TGCGCCAGCAGCTTGAGTGTAGGGGGTGGTTCACCCCTCCACTTT.

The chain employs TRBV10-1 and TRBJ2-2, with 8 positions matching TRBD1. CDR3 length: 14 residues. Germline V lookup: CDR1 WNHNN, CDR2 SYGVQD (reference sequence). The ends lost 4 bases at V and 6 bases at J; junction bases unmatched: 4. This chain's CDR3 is CASSGLQGAGELFF. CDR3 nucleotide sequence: TGCGCCAGCAGTGGGCTACAGGGGGCCGGGGAGCTGTTTTTT.

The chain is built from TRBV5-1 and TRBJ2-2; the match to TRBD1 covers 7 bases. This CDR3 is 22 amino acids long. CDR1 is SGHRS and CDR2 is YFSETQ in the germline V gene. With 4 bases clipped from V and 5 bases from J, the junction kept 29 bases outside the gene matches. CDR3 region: CASSRTKQILPGQTTGTGELFF. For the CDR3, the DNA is TGCGCCAGCAGCCGTACGAAACAAATTCTACCGGGACAGACAACGGGGACCGGGGAGCTGTTTTTT.

CDR3 in DNA: TGTGCCAGTAGTATAGGACAGGGAGGTTCTGGGGCCAACGTCCTGACTTTC. This codes for CASSIGQGGSGANVLTF. This chain joins TRBV19 and TRBJ2-6, with D tentatively TRBD1 (7 bases). V lost 1 base and J lost 1, with 11 bases in between. The germline V gene encodes CDR1 LNHDA and CDR2 SQIVND (reference sequence). The CDR3 is 17 amino acids.

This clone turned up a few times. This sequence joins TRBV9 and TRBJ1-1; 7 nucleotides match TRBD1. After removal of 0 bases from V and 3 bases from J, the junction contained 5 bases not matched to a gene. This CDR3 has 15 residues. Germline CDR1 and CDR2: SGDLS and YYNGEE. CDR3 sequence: CASSVERGLHTEAFF. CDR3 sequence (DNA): TGTGCCAGCAGCGTAGAGAGGGGGCTGCACACTGAAGCTTTCTTT.